A single sample gave rise to the 13 T cell receptor beta chains below, sequenced in a study of shared clonotypes between healthy human individuals. The protocol was immunoSEQ multiplex PCR, while the TCRdb copy is restricted to in-frame clones and leaves out a portion. Seen here are roughly 680,000 clones, roughly 72% observed once, and the top ten hold under 2%. The material sequenced was memory CD4+ T cells sorted from blood. Described subset: CD45RA-negative fraction. These receptor sequences come from a woman in her 30s in good health.

The chain employs TRBV27 and TRBJ2-7; 10 nucleotides align to TRBD2. The CDR3 is 15 amino acids. V shed 8 bases and J 2 bases; nucleotides not matched to a gene: 9. The germline CDR1 and CDR2 sequences are MNHEY and SMNVEV (reference sequence). The CDR3 bases are TGTGCCAGCGCAACCGTAGCGGGAGGAACCTACGAGCAGTACTTC. Translated: CASATVAGGTYEQYF.

V is TRBV11-2 and J is TRBJ1-1; possibly TRBD1 for D (6 bases). CDR1 SGHAT and CDR2 FQNNGV come from the germline V gene. CDR3 size: 14 residues. V was trimmed by 3 bases and J by 3 bases, leaving 11 bases between them. CDR3 sequence: CASSFQGMYTEAFF. Written as DNA, the CDR3 is TGTGCCAGCAGCTTTCAGGGGATGTACACTGAAGCTTTCTTT.

The gene calls are TRBV11-2 and TRBJ2-7; D is unclear. Germline V gives CDR1 SGHAT, CDR2 FQNNGV. Trimming took 5 bases from V and 4 from J, leaving 6 bases between them. The CDR3 contains 11 residues. DNA for the CDR3: TGTGCCAGCAGCCTCTTATACGAGCAGTACTTC. Translating gives CASSLLYEQYF.

This chain connects TRBV2 to TRBJ2-2, with D tentatively TRBD1 (5 bases). This CDR3 is built from 14 residues. Trimming left V 2 bases short and J 8 bases short, with 12 bases between. From germline, CDR1 is SNHLY and CDR2 FYNNEI. The CDR3 sequence: CASSETQVAGELFF. CDR3 bases: TGTGCCAGCAGTGAAACACAGGTCGCTGGGGAGCTGTTTTTT.

The chain joins TRBV10-3 to TRBJ1-2; D is perhaps TRBD1 (6 bases). Germline V gene data show CDR1 as ENHRY and CDR2 as SYGVKD. The CDR3 has 16 amino acids. Trimming shortened V by 6 bases and J by 1 base, and 18 bases separated the two germline ends. The CDR3 here is CAISNGQTRLNYGYTF. The CDR3 DNA sequence: TGTGCCATCAGCAACGGACAGACTAGACTTAACTATGGCTACACCTTC.

This chain connects TRBV29-1 to TRBJ1-1; D gene unclear. This CDR3 contains 13 residues. V dropped 3 bases and J dropped 5 bases, with 13 bases sitting between them. In germline, CDR1 is SQVTM, CDR2 ANQGSEA. The CDR3 DNA follows: TGCAGCGTTGAGGGCGGGGTGAGGACTGAAGCTTTCTTT. Its translation is CSVEGGVRTEAFF.

The V gene is TRBV6-6, the J gene TRBJ2-7; 7 bases are a match to TRBD1. Germline CDR1 and CDR2: MNHNY and SVGAGI (reference sequence). V shed 4 bases and J 0 bases; nucleotides not matched to a gene: 3. CDR3 length: 14 residues. For the CDR3, the DNA is TGTGCCAGCAGTTTGGGACAGTACTCCTACGAGCAGTACTTC. Encoded protein: CASSLGQYSYEQYF.

V usage is TRBV7-3 and J usage is TRBJ2-5; 8 bases are shared with TRBD2. V lost 5 bases to trimming and J lost 0 bases; unmatched junction nucleotides: 5. Germline V gene sequence: CDR1 SGHTA, CDR2 FQGTGA. The CDR3 is 15 amino acids. CDR3 DNA: TGTGCCAGCAGCCGAGGGACTAGTGACCAAGAGACCCAGTACTTC. It specifies CASSRGTSDQETQYF.

This clone was counted between two and nine times. This chain's CDR3 is CASTRLAGPDTQYF. CDR3 nucleotides: TGTGCCAGCACGCGACTAGCGGGACCAGATACGCAGTATTTT. The J gene is TRBJ2-3, the V gene TRBV2; 11 positions match TRBD2. The CDR3 extends over 14 amino acids. After removal of 7 bases from V and 4 bases from J, the junction contained 4 bases not matched to a gene. CDR1 is SNHLY, CDR2 FYNNEI, per germline.

This rearrangement joins TRBV29-1 to TRBJ1-5; D gene uncertain. The CDR3 totals 13 residues. Trimming left V 4 bases short and J 0 bases short, with 7 bases between. Germline CDR1 reads SQVTM; CDR2 reads ANQGSEA. Here the CDR3 DNA reads TGCAGCGTTGTAAAAGATAGCAATCAGCCCCAGCATTTT. It yields the protein CSVVKDSNQPQHF.

The chain recombines TRBV28 with TRBJ1-2, with 7 bases that match TRBD1. This CDR3 is built from 13 residues. The V gene's germline CDR1 is MDHEN and CDR2 SYDVKM. The J segment lost 11 bases and the V segment lost 3 bases, leaving 9 bases of the junction unmatched. As DNA, the CDR3 is TGTGCCAGCAGTTTTGGGTCCTACAGGGGTTACACCTTC. Its translation is CASSFGSYRGYTF.

The rearrangement joins TRBV19 to TRBJ1-1, with a tentative D call TRBD1 (5 bases). CDR3 length: 15 residues. Germline values: CDR1 LNHDA, CDR2 SQIVND (reference sequence). V shed 5 bases and J shed 0 bases, with 13 bases lying between them. CDR3 loop: CASSLLTALNTEAFF. CDR3 coding DNA: TGTGCCAGTAGTCTCCTGACAGCTTTGAACACTGAAGCTTTCTTT.

This clone came up once. The V call is TRBV29-1, the J call TRBJ2-5, with 8 bases that match TRBD2. Germline V CDR1 and CDR2: SQVTM, ANQGSEA. V was pared by 6 bases and J by 4 bases, with 19 bases of the junction left unmatched. The CDR3 is 17 residues long. The CDR3 coding sequence is TGCAGCGTCCGAAAGGCGGTAAGCGGGAGAGAAATAGAGACCCAGTACTTC. Protein product: CSVRKAVSGREIETQYF.